These T cell receptor beta chains were read from a single sample in a study of patients and donors after allogeneic stem cell transplantation. TCRdb ran MiXCR on the RT-PCR reads and lists one entry per CDR3 protein. The sample carries hundreds of thousands of distinct CDR3 sequences, around 16% recorded once. Sample: blood, either unsorted or a sorted T cell fraction (not recorded which). The receptors originated from a human donor who was either an allogeneic HSCT recipient or a stem cell or donor lymphocyte infusion donor (not recorded which). It is not recorded whose cells these are; they may come from a transplant donor. Both conserved end residues are part of each CDR3. The order of the fields is J gene, clone size, V gene, CDR3 protein. The size field is filled for only some rows; it gives once, few, many or a size class.

J: TRBJ1-6; size: -; V: TRBV6-5; CDR3: CASSYSIQGSSSYNSPLHF
J: TRBJ2-5; size: -; V: TRBV2; CDR3: CASSEAEATSGGRQYF
J: TRBJ1-6; size: -; V: TRBV20-1; CDR3: CSARDARVSPLHF
J: TRBJ2-7; size: few; V: TRBV7-3; CDR3: CASSPGGQVNEQYF
J: TRBJ2-2; size: few; V: TRBV7-2; CDR3: CASSLLGGNVGELFF
J: TRBJ1-4; size: -; V: TRBV12-3/TRBV12-4; CDR3: CASSFQNEKLFF
J: TRBJ2-2; size: few; V: TRBV12-3/TRBV12-4; CDR3: CASRSPTGSDTGELFF
J: TRBJ1-6; size: few; V: TRBV12-3/TRBV12-4; CDR3: CASSPIRDPPYSPLHF
J: TRBJ2-7; size: few; V: TRBV6-1; CDR3: CASSNRDSGSYEQYF
J: TRBJ2-1; size: many; V: TRBV4-3; CDR3: CASSQDRDRGGIEQFF
J: TRBJ2-2; size: many; V: TRBV2; CDR3: CASSERKVSGTGELFF
J: TRBJ2-3; size: few; V: TRBV12-3/TRBV12-4; CDR3: CASSLSLVDTQYF
J: TRBJ1-1; size: few; V: TRBV4-3; CDR3: CASSLDFNTEAFF
J: TRBJ1-2; size: -; V: TRBV6-5; CDR3: CASSYVPGTGGSGNYGYTF